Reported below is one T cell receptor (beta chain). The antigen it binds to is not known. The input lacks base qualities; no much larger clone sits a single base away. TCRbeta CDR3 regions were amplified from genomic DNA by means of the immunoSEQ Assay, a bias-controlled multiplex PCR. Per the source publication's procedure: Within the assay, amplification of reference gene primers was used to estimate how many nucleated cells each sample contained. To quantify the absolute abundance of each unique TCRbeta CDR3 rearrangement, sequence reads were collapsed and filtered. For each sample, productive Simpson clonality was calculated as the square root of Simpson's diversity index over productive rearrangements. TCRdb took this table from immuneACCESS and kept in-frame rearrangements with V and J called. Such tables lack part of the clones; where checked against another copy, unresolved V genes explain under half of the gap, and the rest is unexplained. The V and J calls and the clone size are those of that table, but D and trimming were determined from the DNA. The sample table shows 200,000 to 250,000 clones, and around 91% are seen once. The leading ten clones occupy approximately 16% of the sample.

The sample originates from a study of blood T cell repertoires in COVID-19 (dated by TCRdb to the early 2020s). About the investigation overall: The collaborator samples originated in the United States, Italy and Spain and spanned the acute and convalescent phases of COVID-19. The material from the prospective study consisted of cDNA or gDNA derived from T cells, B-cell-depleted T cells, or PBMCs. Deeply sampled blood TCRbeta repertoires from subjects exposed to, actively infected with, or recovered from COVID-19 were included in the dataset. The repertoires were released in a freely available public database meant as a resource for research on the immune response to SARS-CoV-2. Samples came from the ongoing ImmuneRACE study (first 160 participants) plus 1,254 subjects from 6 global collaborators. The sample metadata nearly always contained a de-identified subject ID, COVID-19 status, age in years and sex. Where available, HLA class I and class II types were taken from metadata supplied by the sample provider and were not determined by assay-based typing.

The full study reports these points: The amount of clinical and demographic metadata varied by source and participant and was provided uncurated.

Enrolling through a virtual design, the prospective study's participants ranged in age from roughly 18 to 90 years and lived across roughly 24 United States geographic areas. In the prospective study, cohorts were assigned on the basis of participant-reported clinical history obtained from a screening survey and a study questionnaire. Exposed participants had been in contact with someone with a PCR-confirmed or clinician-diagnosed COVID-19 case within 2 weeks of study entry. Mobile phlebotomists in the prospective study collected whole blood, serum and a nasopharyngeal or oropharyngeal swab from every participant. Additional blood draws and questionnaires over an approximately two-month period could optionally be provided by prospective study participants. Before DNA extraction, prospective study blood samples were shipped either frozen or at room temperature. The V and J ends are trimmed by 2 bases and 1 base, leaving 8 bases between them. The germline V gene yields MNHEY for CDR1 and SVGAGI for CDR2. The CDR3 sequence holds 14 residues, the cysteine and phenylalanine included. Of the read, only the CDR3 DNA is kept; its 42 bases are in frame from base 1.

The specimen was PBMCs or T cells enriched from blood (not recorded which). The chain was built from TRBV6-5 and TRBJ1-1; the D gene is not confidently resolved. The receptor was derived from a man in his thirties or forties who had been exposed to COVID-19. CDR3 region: CASSYNGRNTEAFF. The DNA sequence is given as TGTGCCAGCAGTTACAACGGGAGGAACACTGAAGCTTTCTTT.